This passage covers 2 T cell receptor beta chains from one sample sequenced in a study of T cells in Graves' hyperthyroidism and ophthalmopathy. Amplified TCR beta CDR3 regions derived from RNA transcripts. Carried out on the TCR CDR3, a first-round RT-PCR used the HTBI primer set. TCRdb redid the calling of the multiplex PCR reads with MiXCR, one entry per CDR3 protein. The profile shows approximately 98,000 distinct CDR3 sequences, around 42% of them singletons. Sequencing used peripheral blood or thyroid tissue (not recorded which). Receptors were obtained from a woman aged 25-40 years with Graves' hyperthyroidism.

This clonotype was detected only once. A much more abundant neighbour one base away suggests this may be a read error. The missing conserved phenylalanine or tryptophan at the end of this CDR3 makes a read error likely. The chain uses TRBV7-6 and TRBJ2-2; D is ambiguous. Trimming shortened V by 6 bases and J by 6 bases, and 11 bases separated the two germline ends. This CDR3 is built from 13 residues. Germline V gene lookup returns CDR1 SGHVS and CDR2 FNYEAQ. CDR3 DNA: TGTGCCAGCAGTTTATGGAAGGCCGGGGAGCTGTTTTAT. Translated, it gives CASSLWKAGELFY.

This clonotype has at least ten counts. The chain has TRBV28 and TRBJ2-2, with D uncertain. Germline CDR1 MDHEN, CDR2 SYDVKM. The V and J ends lost 5 bases and 7 bases respectively, with 17 bases between them. The CDR3 contains 15 residues. The CDR3 bases are TGTGCCAGCAGTCCCCCGACACCTTCGATCGGGGAGCTGTTTTTT. Amino acids: CASSPPTPSIGELFF.